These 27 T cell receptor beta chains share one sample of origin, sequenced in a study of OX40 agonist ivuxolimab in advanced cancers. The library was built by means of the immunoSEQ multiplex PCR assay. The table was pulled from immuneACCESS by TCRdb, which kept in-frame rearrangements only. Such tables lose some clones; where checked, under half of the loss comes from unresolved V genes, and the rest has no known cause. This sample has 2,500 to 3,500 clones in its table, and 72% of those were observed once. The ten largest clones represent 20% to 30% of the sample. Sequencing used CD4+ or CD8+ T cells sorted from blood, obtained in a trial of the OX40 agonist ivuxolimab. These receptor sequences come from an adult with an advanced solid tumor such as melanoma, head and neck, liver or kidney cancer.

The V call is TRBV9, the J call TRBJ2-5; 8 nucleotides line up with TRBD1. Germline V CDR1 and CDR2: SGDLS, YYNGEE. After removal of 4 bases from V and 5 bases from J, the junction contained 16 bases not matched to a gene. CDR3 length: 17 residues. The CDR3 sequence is CASSPSPGQDGWETQYF. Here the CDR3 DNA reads TGTGCCAGCAGCCCTAGCCCGGGACAGGACGGGTGGGAGACCCAGTACTTC.

The CDR3 DNA reads TGTGCCAGCAGTGAAGCGCCCCAGGGACACAATCAGCCCCAGCATTTT. This gives the protein CASSEAPQGHNQPQHF. This chain joins TRBV6-1 and TRBJ1-5; D possibly corresponds to TRBD1 (6 bases). Trimming removed 0 bases at V and 3 bases at J, with 12 bases between. Germline V gene lookup returns CDR1 MNHNS and CDR2 SASEGT. The CDR3 spans 16 residues.

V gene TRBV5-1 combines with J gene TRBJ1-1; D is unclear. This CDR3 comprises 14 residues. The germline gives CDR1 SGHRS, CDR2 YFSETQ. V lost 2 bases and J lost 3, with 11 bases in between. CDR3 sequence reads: CASSFRGLDTEAFF. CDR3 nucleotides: TGCGCCAGCAGCTTTCGGGGATTGGACACTGAAGCTTTCTTT.

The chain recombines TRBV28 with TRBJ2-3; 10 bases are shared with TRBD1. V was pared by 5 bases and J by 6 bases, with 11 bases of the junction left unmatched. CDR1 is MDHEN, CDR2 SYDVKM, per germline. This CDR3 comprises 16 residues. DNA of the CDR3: TGTGCCAGCAGTGCCCGGTGGGGACAGGGGTCCGATACGCAGTATTTT. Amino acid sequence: CASSARWGQGSDTQYF.

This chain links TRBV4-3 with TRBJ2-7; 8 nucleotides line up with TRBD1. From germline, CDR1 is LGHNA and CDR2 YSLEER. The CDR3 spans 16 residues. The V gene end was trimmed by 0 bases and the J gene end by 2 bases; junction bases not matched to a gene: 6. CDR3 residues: CASSQEVRDRTYEQYF. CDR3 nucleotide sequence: TGCGCCAGCAGCCAAGAAGTTCGGGACAGGACCTACGAGCAGTACTTC.

DNA for the CDR3: TGTGCCGGCACGGGGGGTTGCATACAAAGTCGGGCCAACGTCCTGACTTTC. Its translation: CAGTGGCIQSRANVLTF. This sequence joins TRBV5-7 and TRBJ2-6; 7 nucleotides align to TRBD2. TRBV5-7 is labeled an ORF, and its function is uncertain. V was pared by 10 bases and J by 5 bases, with 18 bases of the junction left unmatched. The CDR3 contains 17 residues.

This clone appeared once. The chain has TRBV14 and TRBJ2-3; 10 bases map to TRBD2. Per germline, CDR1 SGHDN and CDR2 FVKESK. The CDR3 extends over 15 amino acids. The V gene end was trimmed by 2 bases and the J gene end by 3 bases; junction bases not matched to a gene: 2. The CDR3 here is CASSQLAGVTDTQYF. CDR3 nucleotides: TGTGCCAGCAGCCAACTAGCGGGGGTGACAGATACGCAGTATTTT.

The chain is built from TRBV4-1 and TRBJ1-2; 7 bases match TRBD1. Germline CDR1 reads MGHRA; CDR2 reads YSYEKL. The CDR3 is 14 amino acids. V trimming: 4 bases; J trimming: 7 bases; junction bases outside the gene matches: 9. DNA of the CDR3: TGCGCCAGCAGCCCCACGACAGGGATAAGTGGCTACACCTTC. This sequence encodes CASSPTTGISGYTF.

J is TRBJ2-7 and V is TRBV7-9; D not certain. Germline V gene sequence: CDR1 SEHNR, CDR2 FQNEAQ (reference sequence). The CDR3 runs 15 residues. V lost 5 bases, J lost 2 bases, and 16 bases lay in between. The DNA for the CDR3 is TGTGCCAGCAGCCACGCTGTCGCTACACCCTACGAGCAGTACTTC. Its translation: CASSHAVATPYEQYF.

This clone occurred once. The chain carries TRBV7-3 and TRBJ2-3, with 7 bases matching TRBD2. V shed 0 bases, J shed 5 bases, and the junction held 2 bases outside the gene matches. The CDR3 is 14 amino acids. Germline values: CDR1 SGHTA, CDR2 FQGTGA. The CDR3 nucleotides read TGTGCCAGCAGCTTAACGGGGAGGGGAGATACGCAGTATTTT. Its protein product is CASSLTGRGDTQYF.

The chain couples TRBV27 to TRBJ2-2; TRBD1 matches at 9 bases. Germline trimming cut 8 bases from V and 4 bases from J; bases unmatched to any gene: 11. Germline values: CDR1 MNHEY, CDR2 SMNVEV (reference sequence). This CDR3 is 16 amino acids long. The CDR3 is CASGGDGQGITGELFF. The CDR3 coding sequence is TGTGCCAGCGGGGGGGATGGACAGGGGATCACCGGGGAGCTGTTTTTT.

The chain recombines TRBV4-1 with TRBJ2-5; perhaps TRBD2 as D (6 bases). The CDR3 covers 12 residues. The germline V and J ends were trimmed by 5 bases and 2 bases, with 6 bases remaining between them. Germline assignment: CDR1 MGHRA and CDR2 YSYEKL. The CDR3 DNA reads TGCGCCAGCAGCGGGGGGCAAGAGACCCAGTACTTC. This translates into CASSGGQETQYF.

The CDR3 loop reads CASSLVGATSYNEQFF. The CDR3 DNA reads as TGTGCCAGCAGCTTAGTCGGGGCAACCTCCTACAATGAGCAGTTCTTC. The chain is built from TRBV7-9 and TRBJ2-1; D is tentatively TRBD1 or TRBD2 (5 bases each). CDR1 SEHNR and CDR2 FQNEAQ come from the germline V gene (reference sequence). Trimming removed 1 base at V and 0 bases at J, with 10 bases between. The CDR3 loop spans 16 amino acids.

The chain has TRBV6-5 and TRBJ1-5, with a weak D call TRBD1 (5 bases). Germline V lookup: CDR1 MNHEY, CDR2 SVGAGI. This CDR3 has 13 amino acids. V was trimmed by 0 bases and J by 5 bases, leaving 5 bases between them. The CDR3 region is CASSYSGDQPQHF. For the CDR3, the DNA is TGTGCCAGCAGTTACTCAGGGGATCAGCCCCAGCATTTT.

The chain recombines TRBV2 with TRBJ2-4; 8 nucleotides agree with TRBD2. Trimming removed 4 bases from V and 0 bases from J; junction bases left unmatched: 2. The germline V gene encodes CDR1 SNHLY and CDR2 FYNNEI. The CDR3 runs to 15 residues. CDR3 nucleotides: TGTGCCAGCAGTGGGCTAGCGGGAGCCAAAAACATTCAGTACTTC. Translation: CASSGLAGAKNIQYF.

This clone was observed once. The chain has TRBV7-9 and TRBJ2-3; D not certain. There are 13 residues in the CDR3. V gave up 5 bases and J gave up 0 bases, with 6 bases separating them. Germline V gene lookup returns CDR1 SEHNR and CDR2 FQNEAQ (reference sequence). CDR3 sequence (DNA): TGTGCCAGCAGCACGACTAGCACAGATACGCAGTATTTT. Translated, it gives CASSTTSTDTQYF. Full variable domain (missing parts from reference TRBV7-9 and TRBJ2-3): DTGVSQNPRHKITKRGQNVTFRCDPISEHNRLYWYRQTLGQGPEFLTYFQNEAQLEKSRLLSDRFSAERPKGSFSTLEIQRTEQGDSAMYLCASSTTSTDTQYFGPGTRLTVL.

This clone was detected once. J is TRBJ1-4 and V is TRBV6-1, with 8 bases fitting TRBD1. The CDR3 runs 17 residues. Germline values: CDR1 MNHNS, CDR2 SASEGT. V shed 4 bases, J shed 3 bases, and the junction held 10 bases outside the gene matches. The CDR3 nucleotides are TGTGCCAGCAGTGTCCCGGGACAGGTCAGAGCTAATGAAAAACTGTTTTTT. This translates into CASSVPGQVRANEKLFF.

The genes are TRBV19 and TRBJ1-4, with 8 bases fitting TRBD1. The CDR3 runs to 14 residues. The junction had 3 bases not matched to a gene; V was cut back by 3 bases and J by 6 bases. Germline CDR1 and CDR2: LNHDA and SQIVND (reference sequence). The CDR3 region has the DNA TGTGCCAGTAGTATTCAGGGGGCGCATGAAAAACTGTTTTTT. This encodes CASSIQGAHEKLFF.

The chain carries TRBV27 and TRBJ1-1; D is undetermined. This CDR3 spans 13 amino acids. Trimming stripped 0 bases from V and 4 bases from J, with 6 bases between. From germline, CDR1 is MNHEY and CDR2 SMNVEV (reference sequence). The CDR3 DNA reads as TGTGCCAGCAGTTTATCGTTGGGCACTGAAGCTTTCTTT. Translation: CASSLSLGTEAFF.

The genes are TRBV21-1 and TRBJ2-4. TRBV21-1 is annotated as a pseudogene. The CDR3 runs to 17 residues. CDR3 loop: CASSLYLAQQRKNIQYF. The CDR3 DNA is TGTGCCAGCAGTCTATATTTAGCACAGCAAAGAAAAAACATTCAGTACTTC.

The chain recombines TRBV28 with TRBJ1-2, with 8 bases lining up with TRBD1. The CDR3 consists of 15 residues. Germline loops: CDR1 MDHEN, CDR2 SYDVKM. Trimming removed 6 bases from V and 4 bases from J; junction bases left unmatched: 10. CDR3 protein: CASSYPGQVFYGYTF. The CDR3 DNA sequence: TGTGCCAGCAGCTATCCGGGACAGGTTTTCTATGGCTACACCTTC.

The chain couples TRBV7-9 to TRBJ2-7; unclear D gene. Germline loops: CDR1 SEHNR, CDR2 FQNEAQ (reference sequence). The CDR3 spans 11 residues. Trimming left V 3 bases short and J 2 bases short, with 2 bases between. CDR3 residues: CASSFTYEQYF. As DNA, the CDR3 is TGTGCCAGCAGCTTCACCTACGAGCAGTACTTC.

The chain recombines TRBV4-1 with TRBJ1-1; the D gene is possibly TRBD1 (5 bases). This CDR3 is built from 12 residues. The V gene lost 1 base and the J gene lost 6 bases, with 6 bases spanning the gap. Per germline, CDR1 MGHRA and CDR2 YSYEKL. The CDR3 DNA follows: TGCGCCAGCAGCCAAGGGGGGTCTGAAGCTTTCTTT. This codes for CASSQGGSEAFF.

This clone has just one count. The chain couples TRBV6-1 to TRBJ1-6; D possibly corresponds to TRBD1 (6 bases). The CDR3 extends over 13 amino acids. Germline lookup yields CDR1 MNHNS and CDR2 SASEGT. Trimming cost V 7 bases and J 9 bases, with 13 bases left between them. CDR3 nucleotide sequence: TGTGCCAGCAAGGACAGTGAAAGTTCACCCCTCCACTTT. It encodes CASKDSESSPLHF.

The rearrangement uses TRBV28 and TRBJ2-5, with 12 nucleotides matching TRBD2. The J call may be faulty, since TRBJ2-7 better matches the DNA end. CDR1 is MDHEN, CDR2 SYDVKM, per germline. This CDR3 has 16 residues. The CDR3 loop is CASSLLGLAGAYEQYF. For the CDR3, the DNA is TGTGCCAGCAGTTTATTGGGACTAGCGGGTGCCTACGAGCAGTACTTC.

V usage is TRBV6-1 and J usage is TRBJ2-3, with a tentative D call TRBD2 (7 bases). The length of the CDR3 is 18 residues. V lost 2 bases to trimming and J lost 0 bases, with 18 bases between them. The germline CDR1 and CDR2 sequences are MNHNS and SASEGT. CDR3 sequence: CASSERRRGRPSTDTQYF. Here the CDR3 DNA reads TGTGCCAGCAGTGAAAGGCGGCGGGGGCGACCTAGCACAGATACGCAGTATTTT.

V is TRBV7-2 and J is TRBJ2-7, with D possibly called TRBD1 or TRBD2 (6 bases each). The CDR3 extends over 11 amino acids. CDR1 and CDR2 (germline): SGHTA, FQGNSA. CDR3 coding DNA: TGTTTGAAGTGGGGGGACAACGAGCAGTACTTC. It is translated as CLKWGDNEQYF. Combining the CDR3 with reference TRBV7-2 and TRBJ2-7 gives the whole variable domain GAGVSQSPSNKVTEKGKDVELRCDPISGHTALYWYRQSLGQGLEFLIYFQGNSAPDKSGLPSDRFSAERTGGSVSTLTIQRTQQEDSAVYLCLKWGDNEQYFGPGTRLTVT.